This T cell receptor beta chain was captured in a study of blood T cell repertoires in COVID-19. Study background: Spain, Italy and the United States supplied samples that represented acute and convalescent COVID-19. The cDNA or gDNA used as material had been derived from T cells, B-cell-depleted T cells, or PBMCs.

Only in-frame clones appear in the TCRdb table, and some are missing; sequencing was by immunoSEQ multiplex PCR. This table holds roughly 100,000 clones, around nine tenths found once. The J segment lost 4 bases and the V segment lost 0 bases, leaving 11 bases of the junction unmatched. Germline V gene lookup returns CDR1 KGHSH and CDR2 LQKENI. This CDR3 region has 18 residues. The rearrangement links TRBV18 to TRBJ2-5, with 10 positions matching TRBD2. Material: peripheral blood. This TCR came from a woman older than 75 with acute or convalescent COVID-19. The CDR3 spells CASSPPSERGGSGETQYF. The CDR3 DNA sequence: TGTGCCAGCTCACCACCGAGCGAGCGGGGGGGCTCGGGAGAGACCCAGTACTTC.